Below are 29 T cell receptor beta chains sequenced from a single sample in a study of neurological immune-mediated disorders. TCRdb itself ran the 5' RACE reads through MiXCR, one entry per CDR3 protein. The table includes 35,000 to 45,000 distinct CDR3 sequences, around 10% detected once. Sequencing was carried out using CD4+ T cells from blood. These TCRs come from a woman aged 30 to 39 with HTLV-1-associated myelopathy (HAM/TSP).

The sample holds many counts of this clonotype. This chain links TRBV20-1 with TRBJ1-2, with 9 positions matching TRBD1. Germline assignment: CDR1 DFQATT and CDR2 SNEGSKA (reference sequence). This CDR3 is built from 13 residues. The V gene end was trimmed by 3 bases and the J gene end by 8 bases; junction bases not matched to a gene: 7. The CDR3 DNA reads as TGCAGTGCTAGCGGGGACAGGGTTGGCGGCTACACCTTC. It specifies CSASGDRVGGYTF.

In this sample, this clonotype turned up many times. Written as DNA, the CDR3 is TGCAGCGGCCTTACTCGGCGGGACACTGAAGCTTTCTTT. Protein product: CSGLTRRDTEAFF. This rearrangement joins TRBV29-1 to TRBJ1-1; D not certain. CDR3 length equals 13 residues. The germline CDR1 and CDR2 sequences are SQVTM and ANQGSEA. V shed 7 bases and J shed 3 bases, with 15 bases lying between them.

This clonotype is medium-sized (0.01 to 0.1%). The chain employs TRBV5-1 and TRBJ1-1; TRBD1 matches 11 bases. Germline CDR1 SGHRS, CDR2 YFSETQ. CDR3 length equals 16 residues. Trimming took 4 bases from V and 1 from J; bases not matched to a gene: 6. CDR3: CASSQRTGGENTEAFF. For the CDR3, the DNA is TGCGCCAGCAGCCAAAGGACAGGGGGCGAGAACACTGAAGCTTTCTTT.

The chain carries TRBV2 and TRBJ2-3; the D is unclear. Per germline, CDR1 SNHLY and CDR2 FYNNEI. V was shortened by 2 bases and J by 6 bases, with 9 bases between the two germline ends. This CDR3 comprises 13 residues. CDR3 coding DNA: TGTGCCAGCAGTGAATCGATTGGGGATACGCAGTATTTT. It yields the protein CASSESIGDTQYF. Based on the CDR3 plus reference TRBV2 and TRBJ2-3, the full variable domain is EPEVTQTPSHQVTQMGQEVILRCVPISNHLYFYWYRQILGQKVEFLVSFYNNEISEKSEIFDDQFSVERPDGSNFTLKIRSTKLEDSAMYFCASSESIGDTQYFGPGTRLTVL.

Ten or more counts support this clonotype. The chain recombines TRBV20-1 with TRBJ2-2; 11 bases align to TRBD2. V trimming: 5 bases; J trimming: 4 bases; junction bases outside the gene matches: 12. The CDR3 has 17 residues. The V gene's germline CDR1 is DFQATT and CDR2 SNEGSKA (reference sequence). The CDR3 nucleotides are TGCAGTGCTTCCACTAGCGGGGGAACGAGAAGCACCGGGGAGCTGTTTTTT. As protein: CSASTSGGTRSTGELFF.

This clonotype was observed at least ten times. This chain joins TRBV5-5 and TRBJ1-3; D unresolved. CDR3 length: 14 residues. Trimming took off 4 bases at V and 0 bases at J, with 8 bases between the two ends. CDR1 SGHKS and CDR2 YYEKEE come from the germline V gene (reference sequence). CDR3 DNA sequence: TGTGCCAGCAGCCAGAGAAGCTCTGGAAACACCATATATTTT. Protein: CASSQRSSGNTIYF.

The table lists this clonotype with many counts. J is TRBJ2-1 and V is TRBV5-1, with 14 bases aligning to TRBD2. Germline-derived CDR1 and CDR2 are SGHRS and YFSETQ. The length of the CDR3 is 16 residues. Losses at the gene ends were 0 bases for V and 8 bases for J; bases not matched to a gene: 4. The CDR3 is CASSLGGLAGDHEQFF. For the CDR3, the DNA is TGCGCCAGCAGCTTGGGGGGACTAGCGGGGGATCATGAGCAGTTCTTC. Variable domain in full (rest from reference TRBV5-1 and TRBJ2-1): KAGVTQTPRYLIKTRGQQVTLSCSPISGHRSVSWYQQTPGQGLQFLFEYFSETQRNKGNFPGRFSGRQFSNSRSEMNVSTLELGDSALYLCASSLGGLAGDHEQFFGPGTRLTVL.

This rearrangement joins TRBV5-1 to TRBJ2-7; TRBD1 or TRBD2 may be the D gene (5 bases each). The germline V gene encodes CDR1 SGHRS and CDR2 YFSETQ. The CDR3 is 13 residues long. Trimming stripped 7 bases from V and 4 bases from J, with 15 bases between. The chain's CDR3 is CASAWTGLYEQYF. CDR3 coding DNA: TGCGCCAGCGCCTGGACGGGGCTATACGAGCAGTACTTC.

The chain has TRBV5-1 and TRBJ1-2, with TRBD1 as a possible D gene (6 bases). Germline lookup yields CDR1 SGHRS and CDR2 YFSETQ. The germline V and J ends were trimmed by 6 bases and 11 bases, with 26 bases remaining between them. The CDR3 is made up of 15 amino acids. CDR3 sequence reads: CASTMGTPGALGYTF. In nucleotides, the CDR3 is TGCGCCAGCACCATGGGGACACCAGGGGCCCTAGGATACACCTTC.

This clonotype was recorded at least ten times. V is TRBV5-1 and J is TRBJ1-1; 8 nucleotides match TRBD1. V shed 4 bases and J 6 bases; nucleotides not matched to a gene: 11. Germline V gene lookup returns CDR1 SGHRS and CDR2 YFSETQ. The length of the CDR3 is 15 residues. The DNA of the CDR3 is TGCGCCAGCAGCCTAGCGGACAGGGATGAAGCTGAAGCTTTCTTT. Translation: CASSLADRDEAEAFF.

This clonotype was seen at least ten times. The chain uses TRBV12-3 or TRBV12-4 and TRBJ1-3; D remains unclear. The V end lost 5 bases, the J end lost 0 bases, and 11 bases lay between the germline ends. The CDR3 totals 15 residues. DNA for the CDR3: TGTGCCAGCAGTATCTGGACGGACTCTGGAAACACCATATATTTT. Translation: CASSIWTDSGNTIYF.

In the case of this clonotype: The germline gene is not matched at one end of the junction; a read error may be the cause. The rearrangement joins TRBV5-1 to TRBJ2-1; 7 bases match TRBD2. Germline CDR1 is SGHRS and CDR2 is YFSETQ. The CDR3 has 13 amino acids. The CDR3 protein is CASGLGDYNDQFF. CDR3 DNA sequence: TGCGCCAGCGGCCTGGGGGACTACAATGATCAGTTCTTC.

J is TRBJ2-7 and V is TRBV4-1; tentative D call: TRBD1 (5 bases). The germline V gene encodes CDR1 MGHRA and CDR2 YSYEKL. V was shortened by 1 base and J by 1 base, with 14 bases between the two germline ends. CDR3 length equals 16 residues. The chain's CDR3 is CASSQAAQGTSYEQYF. CDR3 sequence (DNA): TGCGCCAGCAGCCAAGCGGCGCAGGGAACTTCCTACGAGCAGTACTTC.

V is TRBV12-5 and J is TRBJ1-2; 7 positions match TRBD1. CDR1 is LGHNT, CDR2 FRNRAP, per germline. The trim removed 1 base at V and 4 bases at J, leaving 3 bases unmatched. This CDR3 comprises 14 residues. The DNA for the CDR3 is TGTGCTAGTGGTTTGGAGGGGGCCCCCTATGGCTACACCTTC. This gives the protein CASGLEGAPYGYTF.

This clonotype has at least ten counts. The chain recombines TRBV14 with TRBJ2-7; TRBD1 matches 8 bases. Germline V gene sequence: CDR1 SGHDN, CDR2 FVKESK. J gave up 2 bases and V 1 base, and 19 bases lay outside the gene matches. The CDR3 length is 20 residues. CDR3 loop: CASSQVRGKDIGTGTYEQYF. CDR3 DNA sequence: TGTGCCAGCAGCCAAGTACGTGGGAAAGACATCGGGACAGGAACCTACGAGCAGTACTTC. The entire variable domain, with the rest obtained from reference TRBV14 and TRBJ2-7, is as follows: EAGVTQFPSHSVIEKGQTVTLRCDPISGHDNLYWYRRVMGKEIKFLLHFVKESKQDESGMPNNRFLAERTGGTYSTLKVQPAELEDSGVYFCASSQVRGKDIGTGTYEQYFGPGTRLTVT.

The chain recombines TRBV4-1 with TRBJ2-5; D is perhaps TRBD2 (6 bases). Germline assignment: CDR1 MGHRA and CDR2 YSYEKL. V was pared by 0 bases and J by 4 bases, with 9 bases between. The CDR3 is 14 residues long. The CDR3 sequence: CASSQEWRVETQYF. In nucleotides, the CDR3 is TGCGCCAGCAGCCAAGAATGGAGGGTAGAGACCCAGTACTTC.

This clonotype was counted at least ten times. The V gene is TRBV10-3, the J gene TRBJ2-6; 11 bases fit TRBD2. Germline CDR1 ENHRY, CDR2 SYGVKD. V was pared by 6 bases and J by 2 bases, with 6 bases of the junction left unmatched. The CDR3 totals 17 residues. The CDR3 region has the DNA TGTGCCATCAGATTAGCGGGGGGGGTCCCTGGGGCCAACGTCCTGACTTTC. Translation: CAIRLAGGVPGANVLTF.

In its sample, this clonotype was seen many times. The gene calls are TRBV7-9 and TRBJ1-3; D gene ambiguous. From germline, CDR1 is SEHNR and CDR2 FQNEAQ (reference sequence). V shed 1 base and J shed 7 bases, with 11 bases lying between them. This CDR3 region has 14 residues. The CDR3 DNA follows: TGTGCCAGCAGCTTAGATGTCTTAGGGAACACCATATATTTT. Translating gives CASSLDVLGNTIYF.

This clonotype was found many times. Here the CDR3 reads CASRMGEGSSYNSPLHF. DNA of the CDR3: TGTGCCAGCAGAATGGGGGAGGGTAGCTCCTATAATTCACCCCTCCACTTT. The chain employs TRBV5-5 and TRBJ1-6; a possible D gene is TRBD1 (5 bases). CDR1 SGHKS and CDR2 YYEKEE come from the germline V gene (reference sequence). V lost 5 bases and J lost 0, with 15 bases in between. The CDR3 extends over 17 amino acids. The full variable domain, rest sourced from reference TRBV5-5 and TRBJ1-6, is DAGVTQSPTHLIKTRGQQVTLRCSPISGHKSVSWYQQVLGQGPQFIFQYYEKEERGRGNFPDRFSARQFPNYSSELNVNALLLGDSALYLCASRMGEGSSYNSPLHFGNGTRLTVT.

This clonotype was picked up many times. The V gene is TRBV7-9, the J gene TRBJ2-3; 9 bases align to TRBD2. CDR1 is SEHNR and CDR2 is FQNEAQ in the germline V gene (reference sequence). Trimming removed 5 bases from V and 2 bases from J; junction bases left unmatched: 8. This CDR3 is built from 16 residues. CDR3: CASSGGGARYTDTQYF. DNA for the CDR3: TGTGCCAGCAGCGGCGGGGGGGCACGTTACACAGATACGCAGTATTTT. The entire variable domain, with the rest obtained from reference TRBV7-9 and TRBJ2-3, is as follows: DTGVSQNPRHKITKRGQNVTFRCDPISEHNRLYWYRQTLGQGPEFLTYFQNEAQLEKSRLLSDRFSAERPKGSFSTLEIQRTEQGDSAMYLCASSGGGARYTDTQYFGPGTRLTVL.

In its sample, this clonotype was seen a few times. This chain connects TRBV15 to TRBJ1-4, with TRBD1 matching 12 bases. The CDR3 consists of 16 residues. The junction had 10 bases not matched to a gene; V was cut back by 0 bases and J by 14 bases. Per the germline V gene, CDR1 is LNHNV and CDR2 is YYDKDF (reference sequence). The CDR3 reads CATSRDFKGQGARLFF. The CDR3 nucleotides are TGTGCCACCAGCAGAGATTTTAAGGGACAGGGGGCAAGGCTGTTTTTT.

This chain uses TRBV12-3 or TRBV12-4 with TRBJ1-1; tentative D call: TRBD1 (5 bases). This CDR3 has 14 residues. Trimming cost V 2 bases and J 4 bases, with 11 bases left between them. The CDR3 is CASSLRGGGTEAFF. The CDR3 region has the DNA TGTGCCAGCAGTTTACGGGGCGGGGGCACTGAAGCTTTCTTT.

This clonotype was observed many times. The V and J genes are TRBV7-9 and TRBJ2-6; TRBD1 matches at 9 bases. The CDR3 totals 17 residues. V gave up 7 bases and J gave up 0 bases; unmatched junction bases: 7. The germline CDR1 and CDR2 sequences are SEHNR and FQNEAQ (reference sequence). CDR3 DNA: TGTGCCAGCACCCCCGGACAGGGGCACTCTGGGGCCAACGTCCTGACTTTC. Translating it yields CASTPGQGHSGANVLTF.

This clonotype is categorized as medium-sized (0.01 to 0.1%). V usage is TRBV5-1 and J usage is TRBJ2-1; 9 nucleotides line up with TRBD1. V shed 0 bases, J shed 6 bases, and the junction held 7 bases outside the gene matches. The CDR3 contains 16 residues. The germline gives CDR1 SGHRS, CDR2 YFSETQ. CDR3 loop: CASSLEPGQGGNEQFF. CDR3 nucleotide sequence: TGCGCCAGCAGCTTGGAACCGGGACAGGGTGGCAATGAGCAGTTCTTC.

Many counts were recorded for this clonotype. The chain combines TRBV5-6 with TRBJ1-2; no clear D gene. The CDR3 runs to 12 residues. From germline, CDR1 is SGHDT and CDR2 YYEEEE. The V and J ends lost 2 bases and 8 bases respectively, with 10 bases between them. CDR3 nucleotide sequence: TGTGCCAGCAGCTTCACTCTCAGCGGCTACACCTTC. It translates to CASSFTLSGYTF.

This clonotype was seen at least ten times. The V gene is TRBV12-3 or TRBV12-4, the J gene TRBJ1-1; D is possibly TRBD1 (5 bases). Trimming cost V 6 bases and J 11 bases, with 10 bases left between them. The CDR3 length is 10 residues. The CDR3 DNA reads as TGTGCCAGCAGCCGCGGGACCGCTTTCTTT. Encoded protein: CASSRGTAFF.

This clonotype has a count of ten or more. The gene calls are TRBV5-1 and TRBJ2-7; D gene uncertain. CDR3 length: 14 residues. Trimming removed 0 bases from V and 5 bases from J, with 12 bases in between. Germline V gives CDR1 SGHRS, CDR2 YFSETQ. DNA for the CDR3: TGCGCCAGCAGCTTGGCCGGAAGTCGGAACGAGCAGTACTTC. Its protein product is CASSLAGSRNEQYF.

This clonotype was recorded many times. The J gene is TRBJ2-1, the V gene TRBV5-1; D uncertain. Per germline, CDR1 SGHRS and CDR2 YFSETQ. The CDR3 has 15 amino acids. V was cut by 4 bases and J by 0 bases, with 11 bases left in between. CDR3 protein: CASSPRESSYNEQFF. The CDR3 region has the DNA TGCGCCAGCAGCCCCCGAGAGAGCTCCTACAATGAGCAGTTCTTC.

This clonotype was seen at least ten times. This chain uses TRBV28 with TRBJ2-2; 9 positions agree with TRBD2. Germline-derived CDR1 and CDR2 are MDHEN and SYDVKM. After removal of 8 bases from V and 1 base from J, the junction contained 5 bases not matched to a gene. CDR3 size: 15 residues. CDR3 in amino acids: CASLRRGGNTGELFF. The CDR3 nucleotides are TGTGCCAGCCTAAGGCGGGGGGGGAACACCGGGGAGCTGTTTTTT.